Given below is one TCR delta chain in context. The protein held in TCRdb is that of a much larger clone and does not match this DNA's translation at residue 8, likely because of a read error; the protein shown is translated from the DNA. The data belong to a study of γδ T cells in repeated Plasmodium falciparum infection. Each sorted gammadelta sample had TRG and TRD chains sequenced. TCRdb re-called clones from the multiplex PCR reads using CATT. The table lists some 51,000 delta-chain clones, around 2% of them singletons, with roughly 25% in the top ten. Sample: gamma-delta T cells from blood. The clonotype was recovered from a pool of human donors (malaria-infected and uninfected, not separated).

The CDR3 DNA sequence: TGTGCTCTTGGGGAACTACCGTCCCCGTACTGGGGGATACTTGAGGCACAACTCTTCTTT. Protein: CALGELPSPYWGILEAQLFF. The gene calls are TRDV1 and TRDJ2; 12 positions match TRDD3. Here the J gene was assigned by germline matching of the DNA, as TCRdb has none. The V and J ends lost 0 bases and 8 bases, in that order; junction bases with no gene match: 16. CDR1 and CDR2 (germline): TSWWSYY, QGS. There are 20 residues in the CDR3.